Listed below are T cell receptor beta chains from one sample, sequenced in a study of blood T cell repertoires in COVID-19. The protocol was immunoSEQ multiplex PCR, while the TCRdb copy is restricted to in-frame clones and leaves out a portion. The table has fewer than 250,000 clones, about 86% seen once. The sequenced sample was PBMCs or T cells enriched from blood (not recorded which). These receptors were obtained from a woman in her 40s in a cohort exposed to, infected with or recovered from COVID-19 (not recorded which). Both conserved end residues are part of each CDR3. The order of the fields is clone size, V gene, D gene, J gene, CDR3 DNA, CDR3 protein. A D gene is named only where the DNA matches it firmly. Size tells how often a clone was seen (once, few, many) or the class of an expanded clone, and some rows leave it out.

size: NA; V: TRBV6-1; D: NA; J: TRBJ2-2; DNA: TGTGCCAGCAGAGAACAGGGTCGGGGGGACTTGAACACCGGGGAGCTGTTTTTT; CDR3: CASREQGRGDLNTGELFF
size: NA; V: TRBV11-3; D: NA; J: TRBJ1-5; DNA: TGTGCCAGCAGCTTACAGGGGAGCAATCAGCCCCAGCATTTT; CDR3: CASSLQGSNQPQHF
size: NA; V: TRBV24-1; D: TRBD1; J: TRBJ2-7; DNA: TGTGCCACCTCGAGACAGGGGGCGACCTACGAGCAGTACTTC; CDR3: CATSRQGATYEQYF
size: NA; V: TRBV5-1; D: TRBD1; J: TRBJ1-1; DNA: TGCGCCAGCAGCTTTACAGGGGCTTTGGCTGAAGCTTTCTTT; CDR3: CASSFTGALAEAFF
size: NA; V: TRBV12-3/TRBV12-4; D: TRBD1; J: TRBJ1-1; DNA: TGTGCCAGCAGTTGGTCCACAGGGGGGGTCGCTTTCTTT; CDR3: CASSWSTGGVAFF
size: NA; V: TRBV9; D: NA; J: TRBJ2-2; DNA: TGTGCCAGCAGCGGAACAGACGGGAACACCGGGGAGCTGTTTTTT; CDR3: CASSGTDGNTGELFF
size: NA; V: TRBV10-2; D: NA; J: TRBJ1-5; DNA: TGCGCCAGCAGGGGGCGCGCGAGCAATCAGCCCCAGCATTTT; CDR3: CASRGRASNQPQHF
size: NA; V: TRBV6-5; D: TRBD2; J: TRBJ2-5; DNA: TGTGCCAGCTCACCTAGCGGGAAAGAGACCCAGTACTTC; CDR3: CASSPSGKETQYF
size: NA; V: TRBV27; D: NA; J: TRBJ2-7; DNA: TGTGCCAGCAGCCGGACGGGGACCTACGAGCAGTACTTC; CDR3: CASSRTGTYEQYF
size: NA; V: TRBV9; D: TRBD1; J: TRBJ1-2; DNA: TGTGCCAGCAGCGTCCGGGACAGGGGGCTCAACTATGGCTACACCTTC; CDR3: CASSVRDRGLNYGYTF
size: NA; V: TRBV6-5; D: NA; J: TRBJ2-7; DNA: TGTGCCAGCAGAGTGACAGGCAACTACGAGCAGTACTTC; CDR3: CASRVTGNYEQYF
size: NA; V: TRBV7-9; D: NA; J: TRBJ2-5; DNA: TGTGCCAGCACGAGGGAGGTAGGACAAGAGACCCAGTACTTC; CDR3: CASTREVGQETQYF
size: NA; V: TRBV7-8; D: TRBD1; J: TRBJ2-7; DNA: TGTGCCAGCAGCGTGGGACAGGGGGCCTACGAGCAGTACTTC; CDR3: CASSVGQGAYEQYF
size: NA; V: TRBV7-2; D: NA; J: TRBJ2-2; DNA: TGTGCCAGCAGCTCACTATCCGGGGAGCTGTTTTTT; CDR3: CASSSLSGELFF
size: NA; V: TRBV5-5; D: NA; J: TRBJ2-7; DNA: TGTGCCAGCAGCTTATTCCAGGGAAGCGAGCAGTACTTC; CDR3: CASSLFQGSEQYF
size: NA; V: TRBV7-2; D: NA; J: TRBJ2-5; DNA: TGTGCCAGCACCTATGGAGGAGAGACCCAGTACTTC; CDR3: CASTYGGETQYF
size: NA; V: TRBV30; D: NA; J: TRBJ1-6; DNA: TGTGCCTGGAGTGTATATGCAGGCCCGAGGGATTCACCCCTCCACTTT; CDR3: CAWSVYAGPRDSPLHF
size: NA; V: TRBV7-9; D: TRBD1; J: TRBJ1-3; DNA: TGTGCCAGCAGCTCTACCGGGACAGGGAGGAACACCATATATTTT; CDR3: CASSSTGTGRNTIYF
size: once; V: TRBV11-2; D: TRBD2; J: TRBJ2-7; DNA: TGTGCCAGCAGCCTAATGGGGACTAGAAACTACGAGCAGTACTTC; CDR3: CASSLMGTRNYEQYF
size: few; V: TRBV3-1/TRBV3-2; D: NA; J: TRBJ2-5; DNA: TGTGCCAGCAGCTCCCGGGATCCGGAGACCCAGTACTTC; CDR3: CASSSRDPETQYF
size: NA; V: TRBV9; D: NA; J: TRBJ2-2; DNA: TGTGCCAGCAGCGCCACAGGATCGGTCACCGGGGAGCTGTTTTTT; CDR3: CASSATGSVTGELFF
size: NA; V: TRBV7-9; D: NA; J: TRBJ1-6; DNA: TGTGCCAGCAGCCCTCCGGGACTCAAGAATTCACCCCTCCACTTT; CDR3: CASSPPGLKNSPLHF
size: NA; V: TRBV2; D: NA; J: TRBJ2-7; DNA: TGTGCCAGCAGTGATGGGACTCTAGTGTGGGAGCAGTACTTC; CDR3: CASSDGTLVWEQYF
size: NA; V: TRBV7-2; D: NA; J: TRBJ1-2; DNA: TGTGCCAGCAGCTTAGACCCCGGACAGTTCGGCTATGGCTACACCTTC; CDR3: CASSLDPGQFGYGYTF
size: NA; V: TRBV7-9; D: NA; J: TRBJ2-7; DNA: TGTGCCAGCAGCTTGTTCGGGGAGCCTGGCTACGAGCAGTACTTC; CDR3: CASSLFGEPGYEQYF
size: NA; V: TRBV27; D: TRBD1; J: TRBJ1-2; DNA: TGTGCCAGCAGTCCCAGACAGGGGGATGGCTACACCTTC; CDR3: CASSPRQGDGYTF
size: once; V: TRBV5-1; D: TRBD1; J: TRBJ2-7; DNA: TGCGCCAGCAGCTTGGCAACCCCGGACAGGGGGTACTCCTACGAGCAGTACTTC; CDR3: CASSLATPDRGYSYEQYF
size: NA; V: TRBV13; D: TRBD2; J: TRBJ2-1; DNA: TGTGCCAGCAGCTTCCCTAGCGGGGTCGGCAATGAGCAGTTCTTC; CDR3: CASSFPSGVGNEQFF